Listed below are T cell receptor beta chains from one sample, sequenced in a study of early T cells in non-severe SARS-CoV-2 infection. MiXCR was run by TCRdb on the 5' RACE reads, yielding one entry per CDR3 protein. Here the sample spans 30,000 to 40,000 distinct CDR3 sequences, 4.5% to 7% being singletons. The source material was whole blood, sampled at baseline. These receptors all stem from an adult who was a healthcare worker with PCR-confirmed SARS-CoV-2 infection or an uninfected control (not recorded which). Both conserved end residues are part of each CDR3. The order of the fields is CDR3 length, clone size, D gene, J gene, V gene, CDR3 protein, CDR3 DNA. D genes are given only for firm matches. Clone sizes are given selectively: once, few, many, or a class where the clone is expanded.

length: 14; size: many; D: .; J: TRBJ2-1; V: TRBV12-3/TRBV12-4; CDR3: CASSWGSSYNEQFF; DNA: TGTGCCAGCAGTTGGGGCAGCTCCTACAATGAGCAGTTCTTC
length: 15; size: many; D: TRBD2; J: TRBJ2-1; V: TRBV10-3; CDR3: CAISVEVAGHNEQFF; DNA: TGTGCCATCAGTGTCGAAGTAGCGGGACACAATGAGCAGTTCTTC
length: 13; size: .; D: .; J: TRBJ2-5; V: TRBV29-1; CDR3: CSANPLYQETQYF; DNA: TGCAGCGCCAACCCCTTGTACCAAGAGACCCAGTACTTC
length: 15; size: many; D: TRBD1; J: TRBJ1-5; V: TRBV6-1; CDR3: CASRDGQGQRQPQHF; DNA: TGTGCCAGCAGGGACGGACAGGGTCAAAGGCAGCCCCAGCATTTT
length: 13; size: many; D: TRBD1; J: TRBJ1-5; V: TRBV6-5; CDR3: CASSYGTGGPQHF; DNA: TGTGCCAGCAGTTACGGGACAGGTGGGCCCCAGCATTTT
length: 14; size: many; D: .; J: TRBJ1-5; V: TRBV7-9; CDR3: CASSLAGSNQPQHF; DNA: TGTGCCAGCAGCTTAGCAGGGAGCAATCAGCCCCAGCATTTT
length: 13; size: many; D: TRBD1; J: TRBJ1-1; V: TRBV12-3/TRBV12-4; CDR3: CASSLARQGQAFF; DNA: TGTGCCAGCAGTTTAGCTAGACAGGGACAAGCTTTCTTT
length: 15; size: many; D: TRBD2; J: TRBJ2-3; V: TRBV7-2; CDR3: CASSLGLAGGDTQYF; DNA: TGTGCCAGCAGCTTAGGACTAGCGGGAGGAGATACGCAGTATTTT
length: 10; size: .; D: TRBD2; J: TRBJ2-1; V: TRBV20-1; CDR3: CSASRGGQFF; DNA: TGCAGTGCTAGCCGGGGGGGGCAGTTCTTC
length: 14; size: many; D: .; J: TRBJ1-6; V: TRBV7-2; CDR3: CASSLEGSSSPLHF; DNA: TGTGCCAGCAGCTTAGAGGGATCGAGTTCACCCCTCCACTTT
length: 15; size: few; D: .; J: TRBJ2-7; V: TRBV18; CDR3: CASSPRQRGGLEQYF; DNA: TGTGCCAGCTCACCTCGACAGCGAGGTGGTCTCGAGCAGTACTTC
length: 14; size: many; D: .; J: TRBJ2-7; V: TRBV7-8; CDR3: CASSSSAGRNEQYF; DNA: TGTGCCAGCAGTTCCTCCGCGGGGAGAAACGAGCAGTACTTC
length: 12; size: many; D: .; J: TRBJ1-2; V: TRBV12-3/TRBV12-4; CDR3: CASSLEGHGYTF; DNA: TGTGCCAGCAGTCTCGAAGGACATGGCTACACCTTC
length: 15; size: many; D: TRBD1; J: TRBJ2-7; V: TRBV28; CDR3: CASKNPGQGPYEQYF; DNA: TGTGCCAGCAAAAACCCGGGACAGGGACCCTACGAGCAGTACTTC
length: 15; size: many; D: .; J: TRBJ1-4; V: TRBV18; CDR3: CASSPVGEPNEKLFF; DNA: TGTGCCAGCTCACCGGTGGGGGAGCCTAATGAAAAACTGTTTTTT
length: 13; size: many; D: .; J: TRBJ2-7; V: TRBV30; CDR3: CAWMSGGPHEQYF; DNA: TGTGCCTGGATGAGTGGAGGGCCCCACGAGCAGTACTTC
length: 13; size: few; D: .; J: TRBJ1-2; V: TRBV7-3; CDR3: CASSFSGDYGYTF; DNA: TGTGCCAGCAGCTTTTCGGGCGACTATGGCTACACCTTC
length: 11; size: .; D: .; J: TRBJ2-3; V: TRBV29-1; CDR3: CSVRSTDTQYF; DNA: TGCAGCGTTCGGAGCACAGATACGCAGTATTTT
length: 10; size: few; D: .; J: TRBJ2-3; V: TRBV29-1; CDR3: CSVWRDTQYF; DNA: TGCAGCGTCTGGAGGGATACGCAGTATTTT
length: 15; size: many; D: .; J: TRBJ1-5; V: TRBV12-3/TRBV12-4; CDR3: CASSPAQGNNQPQHF; DNA: TGTGCCAGCAGTCCCGCCCAGGGGAACAATCAGCCCCAGCATTTT
length: 12; size: .; D: .; J: TRBJ2-1; V: TRBV7-9; CDR3: CASSLAWGEQFF; DNA: TGTGCCAGCAGCTTAGCCTGGGGTGAGCAGTTCTTC
length: 13; size: many; D: TRBD2; J: TRBJ2-1; V: TRBV24-1; CDR3: CATGTSGSGEQFF; DNA: TGTGCCACCGGGACTAGCGGGAGCGGGGAGCAGTTCTTC
length: 12; size: many; D: .; J: TRBJ2-7; V: TRBV3-1; CDR3: CASSQRGYEQYF; DNA: TGTGCCAGCAGCCAGCGGGGATACGAGCAGTACTTC
length: 15; size: many; D: .; J: TRBJ1-4; V: TRBV20-1; CDR3: CSASGSRSPNEKLFF; DNA: TGCAGTGCTAGCGGTTCCAGGAGCCCTAATGAAAAACTGTTTTTT
length: 13; size: many; D: .; J: TRBJ2-5; V: TRBV5-1; CDR3: CASSPEAKETQYF; DNA: TGCGCCAGCAGCCCAGAGGCAAAAGAGACCCAGTACTTC
length: 12; size: many; D: .; J: TRBJ2-3; V: TRBV7-2; CDR3: CASSLDRDTQYF; DNA: TGTGCCAGCAGCCTGGATAGAGATACGCAGTATTTT
length: 12; size: many; D: .; J: TRBJ2-7; V: TRBV5-4; CDR3: CASSLEAHEQYF; DNA: TGTGCCAGCAGCTTGGAAGCCCACGAGCAGTACTTC
length: 16; size: many; D: .; J: TRBJ1-5; V: TRBV10-2; CDR3: CASSERRGGSNQPQHF; DNA: TGCGCCAGCAGTGAGCGACGGGGCGGAAGCAATCAGCCCCAGCATTTT
length: 12; size: many; D: .; J: TRBJ2-1; V: TRBV5-1; CDR3: CASSLTRDEQFF; DNA: TGCGCCAGCAGCTTGACTCGGGATGAGCAGTTCTTC
length: 19; size: many; D: TRBD2; J: TRBJ2-1; V: TRBV29-1; CDR3: CSVEDLQGLGGSSYNEQFF; DNA: TGCAGCGTTGAAGATCTCCAGGGACTAGGTGGGAGCTCCTACAATGAGCAGTTCTTC
length: 14; size: many; D: .; J: TRBJ1-3; V: TRBV20-1; CDR3: CSADQGTSGNTIYF; DNA: TGCAGTGCTGATCAGGGGACCTCTGGAAACACCATATATTTT
length: 15; size: .; D: .; J: TRBJ2-7; V: TRBV5-4; CDR3: CASRADRPLSYEQYF; DNA: TGTGCCAGCAGAGCGGACAGACCCCTCTCCTACGAGCAGTACTTC
length: 19; size: many; D: TRBD1; J: TRBJ1-5; V: TRBV6-1; CDR3: CASRRPPGQGARSNQPQHF; DNA: TGTGCCAGCAGGCGACCACCGGGACAGGGGGCAAGAAGCAATCAGCCCCAGCATTTT
length: 14; size: many; D: .; J: TRBJ2-1; V: TRBV7-9; CDR3: CASSLGQGQDEQFF; DNA: TGTGCCAGCAGCTTAGGTCAGGGTCAGGATGAGCAGTTCTTC
length: 11; size: many; D: .; J: TRBJ2-5; V: TRBV3-1; CDR3: CASSEPPAQYF; DNA: TGTGCCAGCAGCGAACCCCCGGCCCAGTACTTC
length: 15; size: many; D: TRBD2; J: TRBJ2-5; V: TRBV4-3; CDR3: CASSQDLSSGQTQYF; DNA: TGCGCCAGCAGCCAAGATTTGTCTAGCGGACAGACCCAGTACTTC
length: 16; size: many; D: .; J: TRBJ2-7; V: TRBV7-2; CDR3: CASSFGWGSNGYEQYF; DNA: TGTGCCAGCAGCTTCGGTTGGGGTTCGAATGGGTACGAGCAGTACTTC
length: 11; size: many; D: .; J: TRBJ2-7; V: TRBV30; CDR3: CAWSDLYEQYF; DNA: TGTGCCTGGAGTGACCTCTACGAGCAGTACTTC
length: 13; size: few; D: .; J: TRBJ2-7; V: TRBV4-3; CDR3: CASSPQGGYEQYF; DNA: TGCGCCAGCAGCCCCCAGGGAGGCTACGAGCAGTACTTC
length: 14; size: few; D: TRBD2; J: TRBJ2-7; V: TRBV5-6; CDR3: CASSDSGRLYEQYF; DNA: TGTGCCAGCAGCGATAGCGGGAGGCTGTACGAGCAGTACTTC
length: 16; size: medium-sized; D: .; J: TRBJ1-5; V: TRBV6-1; CDR3: CASSAEDRNSNQPQHF; DNA: TGTGCCAGCAGTGCCGAGGACAGAAATAGCAATCAGCCCCAGCATTTT
length: 16; size: .; D: .; J: TRBJ2-6; V: TRBV19; CDR3: CASNSGLSSGANVLTF; DNA: TGTGCCAGTAATTCCGGACTTTCTTCTGGGGCCAACGTCCTGACTTTC
length: 16; size: many; D: .; J: TRBJ2-1; V: TRBV12-3/TRBV12-4; CDR3: CASSPKGESRRNEQFF; DNA: TGTGCCAGCAGCCCCAAGGGGGAGTCCCGGCGGAATGAGCAGTTCTTC
length: 15; size: many; D: .; J: TRBJ2-2; V: TRBV18; CDR3: CASSPGRDVSGELFF; DNA: TGTGCCAGCTCACCCGGCCGGGACGTTAGCGGGGAGCTGTTTTTT
length: 15; size: many; D: .; J: TRBJ2-3; V: TRBV20-1; CDR3: CSAREPRGTTDTQYF; DNA: TGCAGTGCTAGAGAGCCGCGCGGGACCACAGATACGCAGTATTTT